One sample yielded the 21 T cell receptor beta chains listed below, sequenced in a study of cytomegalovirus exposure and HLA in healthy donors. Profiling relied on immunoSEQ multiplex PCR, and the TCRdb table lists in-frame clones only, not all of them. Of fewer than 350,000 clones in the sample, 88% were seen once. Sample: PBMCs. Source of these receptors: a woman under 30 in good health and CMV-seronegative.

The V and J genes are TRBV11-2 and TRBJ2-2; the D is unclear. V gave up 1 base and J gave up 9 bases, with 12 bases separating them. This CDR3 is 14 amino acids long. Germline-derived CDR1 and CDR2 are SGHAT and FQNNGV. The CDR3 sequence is CASSLVQHPWELFF. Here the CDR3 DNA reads TGTGCCAGCAGCTTAGTCCAACATCCGTGGGAGCTGTTTTTT.

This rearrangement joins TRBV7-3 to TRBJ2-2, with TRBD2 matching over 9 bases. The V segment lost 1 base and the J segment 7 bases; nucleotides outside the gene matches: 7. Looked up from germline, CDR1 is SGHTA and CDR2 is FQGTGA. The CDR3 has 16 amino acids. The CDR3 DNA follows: TGTGCCAGCAGCTTAAGTAGCGTGCGGGAGGGCGGGGAGCTGTTTTTT. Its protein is CASSLSSVREGGELFF.

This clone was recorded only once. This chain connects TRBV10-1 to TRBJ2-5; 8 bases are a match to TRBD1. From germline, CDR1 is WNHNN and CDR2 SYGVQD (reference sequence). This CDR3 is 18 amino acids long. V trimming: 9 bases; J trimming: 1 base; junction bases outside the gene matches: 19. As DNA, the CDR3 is TGCGCCAGGGGAAGCCGGGACAGGATATCGGAAGGCCAAGAGACCCAGTACTTC. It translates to CARGSRDRISEGQETQYF.

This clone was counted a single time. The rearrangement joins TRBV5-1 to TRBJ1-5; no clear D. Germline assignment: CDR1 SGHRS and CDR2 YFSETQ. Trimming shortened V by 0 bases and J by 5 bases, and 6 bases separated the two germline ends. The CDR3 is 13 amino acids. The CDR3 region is CASSLGQDQPQHF. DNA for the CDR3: TGCGCCAGCAGCTTGGGCCAGGATCAGCCCCAGCATTTT.

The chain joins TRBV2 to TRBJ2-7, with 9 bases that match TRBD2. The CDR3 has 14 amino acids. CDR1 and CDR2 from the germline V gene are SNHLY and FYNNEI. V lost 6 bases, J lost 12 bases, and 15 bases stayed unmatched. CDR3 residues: CASRALRTSEFGYF. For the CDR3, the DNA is TGTGCCAGCAGAGCCTTAAGGACTAGCGAGTTTGGGTACTTC.

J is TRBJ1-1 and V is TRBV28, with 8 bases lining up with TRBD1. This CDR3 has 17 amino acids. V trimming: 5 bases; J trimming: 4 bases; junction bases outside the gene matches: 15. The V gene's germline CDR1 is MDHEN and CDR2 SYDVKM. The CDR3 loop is CASSPISPGTGSTEAFF. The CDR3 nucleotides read TGTGCCAGCAGTCCCATAAGTCCCGGGACAGGATCCACTGAAGCTTTCTTT.

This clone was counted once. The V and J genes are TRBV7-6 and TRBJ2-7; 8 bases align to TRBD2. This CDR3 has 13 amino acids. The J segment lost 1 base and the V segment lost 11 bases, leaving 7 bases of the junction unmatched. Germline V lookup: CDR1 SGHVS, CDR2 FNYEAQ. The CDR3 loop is CAVSGRNSYEQYF. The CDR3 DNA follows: TGTGCCGTAAGCGGGAGAAATTCCTACGAGCAGTACTTC.

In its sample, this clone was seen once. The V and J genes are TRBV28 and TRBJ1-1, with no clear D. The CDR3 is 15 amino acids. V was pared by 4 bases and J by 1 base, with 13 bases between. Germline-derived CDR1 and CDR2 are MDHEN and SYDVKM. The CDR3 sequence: CASSSPLPRNTEAFF. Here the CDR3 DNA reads TGTGCCAGCAGTTCCCCACTACCAAGGAACACTGAAGCTTTCTTT.

For the CDR3, the DNA is TGCGCCAGCAGCTTAAATTGGGACAGGAACACTGAAGCTTTCTTT. Its protein product is CASSLNWDRNTEAFF. V usage is TRBV5-1 and J usage is TRBJ1-1, with 7 positions matching TRBD1. The V gene end was trimmed by 2 bases and the J gene end by 1 base; junction bases not matched to a gene: 5. The CDR3 has 15 residues. The germline CDR1 and CDR2 sequences are SGHRS and YFSETQ.

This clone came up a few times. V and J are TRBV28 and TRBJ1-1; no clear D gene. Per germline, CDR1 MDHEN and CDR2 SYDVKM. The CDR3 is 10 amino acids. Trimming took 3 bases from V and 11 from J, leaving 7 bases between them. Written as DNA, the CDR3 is TGTGCCAGCAGTTTCGGGGTGGCTTTCTTT. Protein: CASSFGVAFF.

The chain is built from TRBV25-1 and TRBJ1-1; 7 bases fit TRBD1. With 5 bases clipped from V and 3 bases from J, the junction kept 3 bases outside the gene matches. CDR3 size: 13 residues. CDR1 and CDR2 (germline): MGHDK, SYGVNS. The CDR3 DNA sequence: TGTGCCAGCAGTCCCGACAGGGACACTGAAGCTTTCTTT. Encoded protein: CASSPDRDTEAFF.

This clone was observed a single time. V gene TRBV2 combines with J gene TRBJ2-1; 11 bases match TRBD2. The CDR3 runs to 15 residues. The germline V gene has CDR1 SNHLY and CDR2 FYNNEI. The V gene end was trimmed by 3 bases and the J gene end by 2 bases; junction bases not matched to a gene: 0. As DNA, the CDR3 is TGTGCCAGCAGTGAGACTAGCGGGACCTACAATGAGCAGTTCTTC. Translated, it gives CASSETSGTYNEQFF.

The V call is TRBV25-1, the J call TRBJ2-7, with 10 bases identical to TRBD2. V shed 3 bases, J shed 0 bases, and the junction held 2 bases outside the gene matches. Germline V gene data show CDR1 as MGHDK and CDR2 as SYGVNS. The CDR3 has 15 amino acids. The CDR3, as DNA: TGTGCCAGCAGTGAGGCTAGCGGGAGCTCCTACGAGCAGTACTTC. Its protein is CASSEASGSSYEQYF.

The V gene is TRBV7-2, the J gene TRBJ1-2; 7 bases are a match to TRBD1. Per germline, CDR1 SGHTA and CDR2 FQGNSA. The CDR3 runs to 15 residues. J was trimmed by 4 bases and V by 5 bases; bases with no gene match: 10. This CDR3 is CASSPDGQVFYGYTF. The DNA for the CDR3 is TGTGCCAGCAGCCCAGACGGACAGGTTTTCTATGGCTACACCTTC.

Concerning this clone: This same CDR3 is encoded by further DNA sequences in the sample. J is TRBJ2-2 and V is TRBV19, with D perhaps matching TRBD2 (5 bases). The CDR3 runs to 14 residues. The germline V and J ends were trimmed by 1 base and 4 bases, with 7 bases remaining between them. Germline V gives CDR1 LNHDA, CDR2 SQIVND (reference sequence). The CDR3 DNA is TGTGCCAGTAGTATAGTAGGAGGCACCGGGGAGCTGTTTTTT. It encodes CASSIVGGTGELFF.

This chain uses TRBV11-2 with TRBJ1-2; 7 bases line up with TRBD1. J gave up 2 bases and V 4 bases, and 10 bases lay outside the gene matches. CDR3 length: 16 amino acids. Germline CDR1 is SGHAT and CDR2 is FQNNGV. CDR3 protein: CASSSLRRTGNYGYTF. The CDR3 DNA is TGTGCCAGCAGCTCCCTTAGGAGGACAGGCAACTATGGCTACACCTTC.

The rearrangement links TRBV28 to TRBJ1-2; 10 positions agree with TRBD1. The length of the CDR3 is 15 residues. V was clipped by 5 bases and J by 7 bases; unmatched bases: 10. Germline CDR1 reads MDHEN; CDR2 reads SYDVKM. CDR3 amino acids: CASSPGTGEDLGYTF. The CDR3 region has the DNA TGTGCCAGCAGTCCCGGGACAGGGGAGGACCTTGGCTACACCTTC.

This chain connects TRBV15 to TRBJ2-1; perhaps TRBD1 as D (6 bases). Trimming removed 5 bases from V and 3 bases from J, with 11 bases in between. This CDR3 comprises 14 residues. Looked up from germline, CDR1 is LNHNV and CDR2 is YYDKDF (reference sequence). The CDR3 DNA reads TGTGCCACCAGCTCCAGGGGCGACTACAATGAGCAGTTCTTC. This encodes CATSSRGDYNEQFF. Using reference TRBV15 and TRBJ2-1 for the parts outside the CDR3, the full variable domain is DAMVIQNPRYQVTQFGKPVTLSCSQTLNHNVMYWYQQKSSQAPKLLFHYYDKDFNNEADTPDNFQSRRPNTSFCFLDIRSPGLGDTAMYLCATSSRGDYNEQFFGPGTRLTVL.

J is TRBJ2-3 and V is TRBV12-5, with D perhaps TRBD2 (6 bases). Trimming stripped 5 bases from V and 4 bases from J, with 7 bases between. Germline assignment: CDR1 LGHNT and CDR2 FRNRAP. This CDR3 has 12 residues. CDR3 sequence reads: CASGTGADTQYF. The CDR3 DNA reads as TGTGCTAGTGGTACGGGAGCAGATACGCAGTATTTT.

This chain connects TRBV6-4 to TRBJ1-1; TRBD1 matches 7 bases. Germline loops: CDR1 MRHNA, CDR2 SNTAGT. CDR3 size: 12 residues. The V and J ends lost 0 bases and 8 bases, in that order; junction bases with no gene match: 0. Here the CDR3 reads CASSDSTGEAFF. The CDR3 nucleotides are TGTGCCAGCAGTGACTCGACAGGGGAAGCTTTCTTT.

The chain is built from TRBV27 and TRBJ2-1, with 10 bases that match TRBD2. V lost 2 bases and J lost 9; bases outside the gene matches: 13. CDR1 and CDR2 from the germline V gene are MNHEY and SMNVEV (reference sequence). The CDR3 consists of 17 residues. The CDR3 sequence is CASSLGGTSGMVGEQFF. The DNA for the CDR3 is TGTGCCAGCAGTTTAGGAGGAACTAGCGGGATGGTGGGTGAGCAGTTCTTC.